The 20 T cell receptor beta chains presented below share a single source sample, sequenced in a study of CXCR3-negative and CXCR3-positive naive CD8 T cells. 5' RACE that incorporated UMI labels was used to prepare the TRB cDNA libraries. TCRdb processed the 5' RACE reads again and assigns one entry to each CDR3 protein, with no DNA. The table lists 41,000 or so distinct CDR3 sequences. Sample: naive CXCR3- CD8+ T cells from blood. Subset: CD45RO-CCR7+CD27+CD95- naive CD8+ T cells lacking CXCR3 (TNR3-). These receptors were taken from a human donor in good health. Some clones in this sample may be carry-over from other donors' samples.

This chain uses TRBV12-5 with TRBJ2-7; TCRdb's D gene call, TRBD2, goes unchecked for lack of DNA. The CDR3 sequence is 13 residues long. CDR1 LGHNT and CDR2 FRNRAP come from the germline V gene. CDR3 region: CASLSGNSYEQYF. Supplemented by reference TRBV12-5 and TRBJ2-7, the full variable domain reads DARVTQTPRHKVTEMGQEVTMRCQPILGHNTVFWYRQTMMQGLELLAYFRNRAPLDDSGMPKDRFSAEMPDATLATLKIQPSEPRDSAVYFCASLSGNSYEQYFGPGTRLTVT.

V is TRBV28 and J is TRBJ2-1; TCRdb's D gene call, TRBD1, goes unchecked for lack of DNA. Germline CDR1 and CDR2: MDHEN and SYDVKM. There are 15 residues in the CDR3. The CDR3 is CASSFRDREYNEQFF.

This chain links TRBV6-2 or TRBV6-3 with TRBJ2-1; TCRdb reports TRBD2, a call that lacks DNA to check it against. Germline assignment: CDR1 MNHEY and CDR2 SVGEGT. The CDR3 consists of 15 residues. CDR3: CASSDGLGTYNEQFF.

The J gene is TRBJ2-7, the V gene TRBV20-1; TCRdb's D call, TRBD2, is unchecked because there is no DNA. Germline CDR1 and CDR2: DFQATT and SNEGSKA (reference sequence). The CDR3 runs to 13 residues. CDR3 loop: CSAMDGLSYEQYF.

The J gene is TRBJ2-7, the V gene TRBV6-2 or TRBV6-3; checking the TCRdb D call of TRBD1 is not possible without DNA. The CDR3 spans 11 residues. Germline-derived CDR1 and CDR2 are MNHEY and SVGEGT. The CDR3 sequence is CASSPGREQHF.

J is TRBJ1-2 and V is TRBV19; lacking DNA, the TRBD1 call made by TCRdb goes unchecked. The germline V gene encodes CDR1 LNHDA and CDR2 SQIVND (reference sequence). The CDR3 is 14 residues long. CDR3 sequence reads: CASTLQETNYGYTF. Looking up the rest from reference TRBV19 and TRBJ1-2 gives the full variable domain: DGGITQSPKYLFRKEGQNVTLSCEQNLNHDAMYWYRQDPGQGLRLIYYSQIVNDFQKGDIAEGYSVSREKKESFPLTVTSAQKNPTAFYLCASTLQETNYGYTFGSGTRLTVV.

The J gene is TRBJ2-7, the V gene TRBV29-1; the TCRdb D gene call, TRBD1, has no DNA to confirm it. The CDR3 totals 15 residues. Germline CDR1 SQVTM, CDR2 ANQGSEA. CDR3 amino acids: CSVEDEGGLPWGQYF.

The chain carries TRBV7-6 and TRBJ2-3. Germline CDR1 and CDR2: SGHVS and FNYEAQ. CDR3 length: 13 residues. The CDR3 is CASSQQSTDTQYF.

The chain carries TRBV14 and TRBJ2-5; absent DNA, TCRdb's TRBD1 call cannot be checked. The length of the CDR3 is 15 residues. Germline V gives CDR1 SGHDN, CDR2 FVKESK. The CDR3 reads CASSQVKRGGETQYF. The full variable domain, with the rest looked up from reference TRBV14 and TRBJ2-5, is EAGVTQFPSHSVIEKGQTVTLRCDPISGHDNLYWYRRVMGKEIKFLLHFVKESKQDESGMPNNRFLAERTGGTYSTLKVQPAELEDSGVYFCASSQVKRGGETQYFGPGTRLLVL.

The rearrangement joins TRBV29-1 to TRBJ1-1; TCRdb designates TRBD1, a call that cannot be tested without DNA. Germline V gene lookup returns CDR1 SQVTM and CDR2 ANQGSEA. This CDR3 has 12 residues. The CDR3 is CSVARGRSEAFF.

The chain combines TRBV30 with TRBJ2-1; TCRdb outputs TRBD2, but without DNA this stays unchecked. Germline CDR1 reads GTSNPN; CDR2 reads SVGIG (reference sequence). This CDR3 has 12 amino acids. CDR3: CAWGPSGDEQFF.

The chain employs TRBV29-1 and TRBJ2-7. There are 13 residues in the CDR3. CDR1 SQVTM and CDR2 ANQGSEA come from the germline V gene. This CDR3 is CSVEDRRLGEQYF.

The rearrangement links TRBV20-1 to TRBJ2-3. The germline gives CDR1 DFQATT, CDR2 SNEGSKA (reference sequence). The CDR3 spans 14 residues. The CDR3 reads CSARDSRTTDTQYF.

The chain uses TRBV20-1 and TRBJ2-1. The germline V gene has CDR1 DFQATT and CDR2 SNEGSKA (reference sequence). The CDR3 sequence is 15 residues long. CDR3 region: CSARPQEISYNEQFF.

The chain has TRBV28 and TRBJ2-7; TCRdb's assignment of TRBD2 cannot be checked, as there is no DNA. CDR3 length equals 16 residues. The germline V gene has CDR1 MDHEN and CDR2 SYDVKM. CDR3: CASSSGTFLSSYEQYF.

This chain joins TRBV28 and TRBJ1-3; TCRdb returns TRBD1, unconfirmable since there is no DNA. This CDR3 comprises 18 residues. The germline V gene has CDR1 MDHEN and CDR2 SYDVKM. Here the CDR3 reads CASSSVSVFPLSGNTIYF. Complete variable domain (other parts from reference TRBV28 and TRBJ1-3): DVKVTQSSRYLVKRTGEKVFLECVQDMDHENMFWYRQDPGLGLRLIYFSYDVKMKEKGDIPEGYSVSREKKERFSLILESASTNQTSMYLCASSSVSVFPLSGNTIYFGEGSWLTVV.

The V call is TRBV28, the J call TRBJ2-5; TCRdb's D call, TRBD2, is unchecked because there is no DNA. The germline V gene has CDR1 MDHEN and CDR2 SYDVKM. The CDR3 has 12 amino acids. CDR3 amino acids: CASSSLGETQYF. Based on the CDR3 plus reference TRBV28 and TRBJ2-5, the full variable domain is DVKVTQSSRYLVKRTGEKVFLECVQDMDHENMFWYRQDPGLGLRLIYFSYDVKMKEKGDIPEGYSVSREKKERFSLILESASTNQTSMYLCASSSLGETQYFGPGTRLLVL.

The chain couples TRBV15 to TRBJ1-2. Per germline, CDR1 LNHNV and CDR2 YYDKDF (reference sequence). The CDR3 consists of 12 residues. This CDR3 reads CATLTENYGYTF.

V usage is TRBV12-3 or TRBV12-4 and J usage is TRBJ2-7; TCRdb's D gene call, TRBD1, goes unchecked for lack of DNA. This CDR3 spans 16 amino acids. CDR3 sequence reads: CASTPGGPGSSYEQYF.

The CDR3 sequence is CASSARTAPQETQYF. The genes are TRBV7-7 and TRBJ2-5; checking the TCRdb D call of TRBD1 is not possible without DNA. Per the germline V gene, CDR1 is SSHAT and CDR2 is FNYEAQ (reference sequence). The CDR3 consists of 15 residues.